This section outlines one T cell receptor (beta chain) sequence together with its context. Antigen unknown. This entry is derived from a study of shared clonotypes between healthy human individuals. Overall study: CD4 naive cells filled three plates per donor, CD4 memory three, CD8 naive two and CD8 memory one.

The CDR3 runs 18 residues. The junction had 16 bases not matched to a gene; V was cut back by 4 bases and J by 4 bases. The germline CDR1 and CDR2 sequences are MNHNS and SASEGT. Regarding the study as a whole: In a few donors, 4.5% to 5.5% of naive CD4 clonotypes appeared in common. What rarefaction showed was incomplete sorted-subset sequencing despite large depth.

Libraries were prepared by immunoSEQ multiplex PCR; TCRdb keeps only in-frame clonotypes and omits some of them. The sample lists under 600,000 clones, 95% to 98% seen once, with 0.25% to 0.35% in the top ten. Naive-designated CD8 cells lacked CD45RO, were positively enriched for CCR7, and omitted terminally differentiated effector memory CD45RA+ cells. The clonotype comes from a man aged 30-40 years in good health. Specimen: naive CD8+ T cells sorted from blood. This sequence joins TRBV6-1 and TRBJ1-3, with 7 bases aligning to TRBD1. The CDR3 protein is CASSGLRDSTPGGNTIYF. The CDR3 bases are TGTGCCAGCAGTGGTCTTAGGGACAGCACTCCTGGAGGAAACACCATATATTTT.